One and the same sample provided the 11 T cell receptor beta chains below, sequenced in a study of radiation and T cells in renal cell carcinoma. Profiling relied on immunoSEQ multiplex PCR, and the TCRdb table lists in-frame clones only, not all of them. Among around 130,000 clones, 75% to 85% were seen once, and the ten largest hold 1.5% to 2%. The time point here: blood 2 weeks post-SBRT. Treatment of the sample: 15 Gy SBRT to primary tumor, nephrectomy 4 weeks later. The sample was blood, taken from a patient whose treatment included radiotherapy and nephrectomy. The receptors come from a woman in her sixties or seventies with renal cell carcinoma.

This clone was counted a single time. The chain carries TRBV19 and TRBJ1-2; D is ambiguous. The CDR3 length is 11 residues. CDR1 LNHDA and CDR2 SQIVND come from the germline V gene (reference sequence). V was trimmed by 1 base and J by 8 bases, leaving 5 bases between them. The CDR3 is CASSIGNGYTF. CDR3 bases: TGTGCCAGTAGTATAGGTAACGGCTACACCTTC. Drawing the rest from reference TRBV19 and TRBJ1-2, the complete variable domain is DGGITQSPKYLFRKEGQNVTLSCEQNLNHDAMYWYRQDPGQGLRLIYYSQIVNDFQKGDIAEGYSVSREKKESFPLTVTSAQKNPTAFYLCASSIGNGYTFGSGTRLTVV.

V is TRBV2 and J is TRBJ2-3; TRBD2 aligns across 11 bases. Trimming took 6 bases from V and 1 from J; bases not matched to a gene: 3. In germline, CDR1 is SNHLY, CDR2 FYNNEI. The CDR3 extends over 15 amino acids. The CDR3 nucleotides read TGTGCCAGCAGACCGGGACTAGCGGGCACAGATACGCAGTATTTT. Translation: CASRPGLAGTDTQYF. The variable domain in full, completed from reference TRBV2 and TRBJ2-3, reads EPEVTQTPSHQVTQMGQEVILRCVPISNHLYFYWYRQILGQKVEFLVSFYNNEISEKSEIFDDQFSVERPDGSNFTLKIRSTKLEDSAMYFCASRPGLAGTDTQYFGPGTRLTVL.

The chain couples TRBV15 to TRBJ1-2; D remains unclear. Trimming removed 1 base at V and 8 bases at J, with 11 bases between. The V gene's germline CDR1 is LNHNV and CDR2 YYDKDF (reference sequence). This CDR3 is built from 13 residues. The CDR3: CATSRGQARGYTF. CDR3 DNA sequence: TGTGCCACCAGCAGAGGTCAGGCACGCGGCTACACCTTC.

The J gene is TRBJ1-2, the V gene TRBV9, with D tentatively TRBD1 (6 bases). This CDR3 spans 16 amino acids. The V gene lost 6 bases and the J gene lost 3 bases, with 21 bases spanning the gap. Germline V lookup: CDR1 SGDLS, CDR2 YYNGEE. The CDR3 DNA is TGTGCCAGCAACTTGGGTAGCGGGGGCGATCACTATGGCTACACCTTC. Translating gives CASNLGSGGDHYGYTF.

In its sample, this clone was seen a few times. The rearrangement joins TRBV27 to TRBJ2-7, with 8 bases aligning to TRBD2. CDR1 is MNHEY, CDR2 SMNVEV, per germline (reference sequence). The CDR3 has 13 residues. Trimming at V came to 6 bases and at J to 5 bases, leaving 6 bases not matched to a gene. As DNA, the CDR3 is TGTGCCAGCAGGAGCGGGGGACGGAACGAGCAGTACTTC. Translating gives CASRSGGRNEQYF.

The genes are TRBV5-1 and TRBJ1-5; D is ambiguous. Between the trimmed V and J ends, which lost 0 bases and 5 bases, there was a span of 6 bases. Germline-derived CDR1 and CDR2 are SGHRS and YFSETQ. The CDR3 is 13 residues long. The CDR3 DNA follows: TGCGCCAGCAGCTTGGCCCGGGATCAGCCCCAGCATTTT. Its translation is CASSLARDQPQHF.

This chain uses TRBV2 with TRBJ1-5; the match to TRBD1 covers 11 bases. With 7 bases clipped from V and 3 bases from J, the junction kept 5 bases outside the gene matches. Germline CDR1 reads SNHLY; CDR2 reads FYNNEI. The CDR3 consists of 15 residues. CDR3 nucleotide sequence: TGTGCCAGCACAAAGGACAGGGGGCCCAATCAGCCCCAGCATTTT. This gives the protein CASTKDRGPNQPQHF.

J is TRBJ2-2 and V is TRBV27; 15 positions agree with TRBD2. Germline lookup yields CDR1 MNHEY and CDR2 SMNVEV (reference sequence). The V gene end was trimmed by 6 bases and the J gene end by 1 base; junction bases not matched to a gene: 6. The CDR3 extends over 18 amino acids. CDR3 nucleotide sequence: TGTGCCAGCAGCGGACTAGCGGGGGGGCTCGGGAACACCGGGGAGCTGTTTTTT. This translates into CASSGLAGGLGNTGELFF.

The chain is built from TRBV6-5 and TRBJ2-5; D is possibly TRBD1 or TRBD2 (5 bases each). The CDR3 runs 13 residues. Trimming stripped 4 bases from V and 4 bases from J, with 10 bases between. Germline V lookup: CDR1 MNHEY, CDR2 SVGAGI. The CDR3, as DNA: TGTGCCAGCAGTTCCCCGGGGCGAGAGACCCAGTACTTC. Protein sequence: CASSSPGRETQYF.

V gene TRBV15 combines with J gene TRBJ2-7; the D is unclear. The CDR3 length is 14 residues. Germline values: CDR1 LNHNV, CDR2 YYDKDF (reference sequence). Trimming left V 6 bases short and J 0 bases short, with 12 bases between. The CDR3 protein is CATRASAISYEQYF. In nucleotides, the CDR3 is TGTGCCACCAGGGCCAGCGCGATCTCCTACGAGCAGTACTTC. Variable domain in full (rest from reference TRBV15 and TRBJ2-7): DAMVIQNPRYQVTQFGKPVTLSCSQTLNHNVMYWYQQKSSQAPKLLFHYYDKDFNNEADTPDNFQSRRPNTSFCFLDIRSPGLGDTAMYLCATRASAISYEQYFGPGTRLTVT.

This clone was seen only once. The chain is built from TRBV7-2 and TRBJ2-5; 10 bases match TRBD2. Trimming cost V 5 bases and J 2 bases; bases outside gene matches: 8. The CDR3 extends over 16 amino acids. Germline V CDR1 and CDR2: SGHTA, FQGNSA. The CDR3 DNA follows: TGTGCCAGCAGCCGACTAGCGGGCGAATATCAAGAGACCCAGTACTTC. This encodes CASSRLAGEYQETQYF.